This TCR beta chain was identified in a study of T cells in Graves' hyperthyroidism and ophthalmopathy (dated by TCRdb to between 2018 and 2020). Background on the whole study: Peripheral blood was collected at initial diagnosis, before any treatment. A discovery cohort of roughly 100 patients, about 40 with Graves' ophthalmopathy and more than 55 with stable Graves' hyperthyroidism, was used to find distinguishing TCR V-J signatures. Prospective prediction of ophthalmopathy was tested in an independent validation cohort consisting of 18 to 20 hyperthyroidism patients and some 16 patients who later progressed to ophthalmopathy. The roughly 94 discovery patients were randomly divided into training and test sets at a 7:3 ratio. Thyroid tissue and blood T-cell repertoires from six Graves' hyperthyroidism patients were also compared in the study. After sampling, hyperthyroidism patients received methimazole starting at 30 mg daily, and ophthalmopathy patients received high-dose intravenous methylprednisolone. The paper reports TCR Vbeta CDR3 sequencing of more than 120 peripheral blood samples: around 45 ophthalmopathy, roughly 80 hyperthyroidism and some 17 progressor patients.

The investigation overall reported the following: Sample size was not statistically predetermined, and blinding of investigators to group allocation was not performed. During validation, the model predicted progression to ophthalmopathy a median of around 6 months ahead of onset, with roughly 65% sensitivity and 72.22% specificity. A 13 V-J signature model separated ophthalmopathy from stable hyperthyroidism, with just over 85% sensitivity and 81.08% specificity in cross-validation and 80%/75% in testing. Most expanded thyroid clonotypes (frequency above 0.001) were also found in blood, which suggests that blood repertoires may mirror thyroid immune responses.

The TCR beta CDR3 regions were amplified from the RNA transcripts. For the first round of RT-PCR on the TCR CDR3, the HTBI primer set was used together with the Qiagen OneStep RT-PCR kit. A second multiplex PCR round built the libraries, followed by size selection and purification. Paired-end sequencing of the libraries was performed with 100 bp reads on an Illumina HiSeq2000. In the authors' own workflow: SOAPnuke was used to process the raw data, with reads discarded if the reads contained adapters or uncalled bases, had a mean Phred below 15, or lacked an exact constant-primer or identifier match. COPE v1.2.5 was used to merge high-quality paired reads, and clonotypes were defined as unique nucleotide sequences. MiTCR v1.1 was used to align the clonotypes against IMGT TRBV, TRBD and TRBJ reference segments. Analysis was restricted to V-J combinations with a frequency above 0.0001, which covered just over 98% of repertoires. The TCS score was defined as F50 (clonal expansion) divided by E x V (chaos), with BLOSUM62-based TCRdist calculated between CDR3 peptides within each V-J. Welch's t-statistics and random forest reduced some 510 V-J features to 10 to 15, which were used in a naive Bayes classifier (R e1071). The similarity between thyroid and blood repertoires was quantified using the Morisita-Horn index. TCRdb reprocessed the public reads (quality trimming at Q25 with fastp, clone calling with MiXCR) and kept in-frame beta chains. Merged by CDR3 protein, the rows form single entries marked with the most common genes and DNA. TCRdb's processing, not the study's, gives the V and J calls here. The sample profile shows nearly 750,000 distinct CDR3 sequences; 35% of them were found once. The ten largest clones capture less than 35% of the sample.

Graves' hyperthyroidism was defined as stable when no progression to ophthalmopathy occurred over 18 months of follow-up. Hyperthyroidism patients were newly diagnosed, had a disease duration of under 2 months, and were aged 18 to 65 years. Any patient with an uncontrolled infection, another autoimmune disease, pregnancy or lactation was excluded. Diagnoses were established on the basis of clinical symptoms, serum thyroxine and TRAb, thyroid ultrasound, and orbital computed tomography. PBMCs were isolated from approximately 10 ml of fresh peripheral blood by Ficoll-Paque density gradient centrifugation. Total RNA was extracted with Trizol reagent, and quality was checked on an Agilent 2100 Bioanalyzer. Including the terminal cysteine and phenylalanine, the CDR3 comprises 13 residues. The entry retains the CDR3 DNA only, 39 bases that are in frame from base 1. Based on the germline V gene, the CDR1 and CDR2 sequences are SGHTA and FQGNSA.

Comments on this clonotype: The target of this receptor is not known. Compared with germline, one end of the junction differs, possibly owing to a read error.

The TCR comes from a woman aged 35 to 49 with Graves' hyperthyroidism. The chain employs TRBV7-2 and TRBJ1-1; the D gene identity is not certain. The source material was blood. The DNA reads TGTGCCAGCAGCTTAGGCAGTTACACTGAAGCTTCCTTT. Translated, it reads CASSLGSYTEASF.